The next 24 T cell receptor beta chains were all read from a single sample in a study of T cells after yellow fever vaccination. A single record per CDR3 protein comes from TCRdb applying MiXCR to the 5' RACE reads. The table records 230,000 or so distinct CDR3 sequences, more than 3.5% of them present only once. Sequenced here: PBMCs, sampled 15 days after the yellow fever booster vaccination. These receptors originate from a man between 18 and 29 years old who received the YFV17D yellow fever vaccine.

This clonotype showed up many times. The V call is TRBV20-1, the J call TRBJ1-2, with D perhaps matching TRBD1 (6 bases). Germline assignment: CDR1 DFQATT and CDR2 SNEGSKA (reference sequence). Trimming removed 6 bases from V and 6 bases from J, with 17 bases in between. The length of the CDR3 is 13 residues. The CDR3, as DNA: TGCAGTGCCGGGGGCCTAGGGGATGATGGCTACACCTTC. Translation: CSAGGLGDDGYTF.

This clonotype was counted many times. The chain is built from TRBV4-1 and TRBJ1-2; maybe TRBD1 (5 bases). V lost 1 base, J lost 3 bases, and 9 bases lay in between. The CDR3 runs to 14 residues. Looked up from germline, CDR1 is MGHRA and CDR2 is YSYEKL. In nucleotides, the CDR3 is TGCGCCAGCAGCCAAGGGTCAGGGTACTATGGCTACACCTTC. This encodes CASSQGSGYYGYTF.

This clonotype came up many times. The CDR3 sequence is CATSGGQDSYNEQFF. CDR3 sequence (DNA): TGTGCCACCAGTGGCGGACAGGATTCCTACAATGAGCAGTTCTTC. The chain couples TRBV24-1 to TRBJ2-1; 7 bases fit TRBD1. Germline V gene data show CDR1 as KGHDR and CDR2 as SFDVKD. There are 15 residues in the CDR3. V dropped 5 bases and J dropped 1; count of bases not matched to a gene: 4.

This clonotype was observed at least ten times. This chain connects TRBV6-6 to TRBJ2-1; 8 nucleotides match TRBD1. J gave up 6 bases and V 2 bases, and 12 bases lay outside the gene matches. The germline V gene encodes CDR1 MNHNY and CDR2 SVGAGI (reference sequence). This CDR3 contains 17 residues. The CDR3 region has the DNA TGTGCCAGCAGTTACCCGAGTTCCGGACAGGGTTCCAATGAGCAGTTCTTC. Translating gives CASSYPSSGQGSNEQFF.

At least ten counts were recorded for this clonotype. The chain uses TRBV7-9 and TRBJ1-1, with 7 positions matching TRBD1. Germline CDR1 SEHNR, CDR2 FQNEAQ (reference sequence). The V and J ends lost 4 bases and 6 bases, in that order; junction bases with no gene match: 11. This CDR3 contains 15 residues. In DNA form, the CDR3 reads TGTGCCAGCAGCTGGTGGGACAGATCATTTTCTGAAGCTTTCTTT. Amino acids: CASSWWDRSFSEAFF.

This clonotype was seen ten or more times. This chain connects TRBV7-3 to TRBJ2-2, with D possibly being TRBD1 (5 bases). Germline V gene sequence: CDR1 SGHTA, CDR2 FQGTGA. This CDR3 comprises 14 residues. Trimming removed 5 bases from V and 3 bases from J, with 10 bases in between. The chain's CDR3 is CASSPDTYTGELFF. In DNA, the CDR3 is TGTGCCAGCAGCCCGGACACCTACACCGGGGAGCTGTTTTTT.

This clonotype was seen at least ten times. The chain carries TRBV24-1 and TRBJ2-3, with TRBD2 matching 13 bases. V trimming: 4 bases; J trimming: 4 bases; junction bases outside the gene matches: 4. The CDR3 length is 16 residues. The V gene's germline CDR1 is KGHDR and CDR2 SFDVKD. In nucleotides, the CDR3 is TGTGCCACCAGTGACACACTAGCGGGGGGGCCAGATACGCAGTATTTT. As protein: CATSDTLAGGPDTQYF.

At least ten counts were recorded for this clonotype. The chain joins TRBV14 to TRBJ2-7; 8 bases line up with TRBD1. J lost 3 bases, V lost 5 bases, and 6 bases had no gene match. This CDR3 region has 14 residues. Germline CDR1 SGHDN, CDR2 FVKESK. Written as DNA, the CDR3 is TGTGCCAGCAGCACTAGACAGGGGAACTACGAGCAGTACTTC. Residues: CASSTRQGNYEQYF.

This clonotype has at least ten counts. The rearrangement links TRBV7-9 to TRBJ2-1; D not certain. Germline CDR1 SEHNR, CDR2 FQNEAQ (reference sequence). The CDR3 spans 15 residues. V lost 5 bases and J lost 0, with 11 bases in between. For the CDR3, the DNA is TGTGCCAGCAGCCTAGTCCTGGGCTCCTACAATGAGCAGTTCTTC. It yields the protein CASSLVLGSYNEQFF.

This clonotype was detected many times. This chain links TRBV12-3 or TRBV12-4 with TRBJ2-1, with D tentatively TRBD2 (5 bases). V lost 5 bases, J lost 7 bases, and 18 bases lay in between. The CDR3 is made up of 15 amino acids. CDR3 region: CASSLGRGPGNEQFF. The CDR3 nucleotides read TGTGCCAGCAGTCTTGGCCGGGGTCCCGGGAATGAGCAGTTCTTC.

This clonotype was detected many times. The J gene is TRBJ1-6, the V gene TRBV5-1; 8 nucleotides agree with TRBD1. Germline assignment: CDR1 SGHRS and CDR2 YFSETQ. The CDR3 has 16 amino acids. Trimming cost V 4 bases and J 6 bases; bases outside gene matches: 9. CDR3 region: CASSNGQGGSNSPLHF. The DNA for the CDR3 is TGCGCCAGCAGCAATGGACAGGGTGGTTCTAATTCACCCCTCCACTTT.

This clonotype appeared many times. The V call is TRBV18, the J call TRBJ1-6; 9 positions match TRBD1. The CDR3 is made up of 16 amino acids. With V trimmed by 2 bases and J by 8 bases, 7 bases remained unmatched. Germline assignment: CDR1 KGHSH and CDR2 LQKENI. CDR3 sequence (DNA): TGTGCCAGCTCACCAAATACAGGGGGCTCGGATTCACCCCTCCACTTT. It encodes CASSPNTGGSDSPLHF.

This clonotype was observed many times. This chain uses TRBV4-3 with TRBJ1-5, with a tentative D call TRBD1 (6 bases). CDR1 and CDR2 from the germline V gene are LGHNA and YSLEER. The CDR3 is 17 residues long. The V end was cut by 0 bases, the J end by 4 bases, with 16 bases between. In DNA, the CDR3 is TGCGCCAGCAGCCAAGAAGCAATGGGGGGGCTGAATCAGCCCCAGCATTTT. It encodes CASSQEAMGGLNQPQHF.

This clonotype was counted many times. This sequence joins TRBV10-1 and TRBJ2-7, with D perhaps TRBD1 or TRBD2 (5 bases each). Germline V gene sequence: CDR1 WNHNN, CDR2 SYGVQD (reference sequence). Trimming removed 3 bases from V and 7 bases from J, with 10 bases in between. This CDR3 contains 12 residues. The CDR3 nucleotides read TGCGCCAGCAGTGATTTCGAGGGGGAGCAGTACTTC. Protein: CASSDFEGEQYF.

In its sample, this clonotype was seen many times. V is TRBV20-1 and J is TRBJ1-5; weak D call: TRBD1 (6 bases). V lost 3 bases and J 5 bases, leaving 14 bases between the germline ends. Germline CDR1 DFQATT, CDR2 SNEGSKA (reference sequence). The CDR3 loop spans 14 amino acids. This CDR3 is CSASAGDRYQPQHF. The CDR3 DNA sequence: TGCAGTGCTAGTGCAGGGGATAGGTATCAGCCCCAGCATTTT.

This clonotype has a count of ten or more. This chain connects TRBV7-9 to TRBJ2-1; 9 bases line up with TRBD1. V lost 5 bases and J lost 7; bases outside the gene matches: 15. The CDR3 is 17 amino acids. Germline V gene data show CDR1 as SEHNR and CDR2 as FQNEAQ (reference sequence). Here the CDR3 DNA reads TGTGCCAGCAGCCCCACAGCCGGGACAGGGACCGAGAATGAGCAGTTCTTC. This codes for CASSPTAGTGTENEQFF.

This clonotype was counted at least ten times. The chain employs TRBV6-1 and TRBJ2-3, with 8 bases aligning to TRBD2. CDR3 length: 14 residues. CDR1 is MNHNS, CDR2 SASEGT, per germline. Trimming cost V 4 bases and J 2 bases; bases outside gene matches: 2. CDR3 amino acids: CASSGSGDTDTQYF. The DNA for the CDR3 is TGTGCCAGCAGTGGTAGCGGGGACACAGATACGCAGTATTTT.

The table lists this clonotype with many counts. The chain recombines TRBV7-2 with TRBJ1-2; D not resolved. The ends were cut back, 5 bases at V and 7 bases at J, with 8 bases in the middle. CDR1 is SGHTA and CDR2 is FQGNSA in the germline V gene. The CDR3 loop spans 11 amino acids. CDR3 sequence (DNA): TGTGCCAGCAGCATAATGGGTGGCTACACCTTC. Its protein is CASSIMGGYTF. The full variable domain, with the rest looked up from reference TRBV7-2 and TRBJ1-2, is GAGVSQSPSNKVTEKGKDVELRCDPISGHTALYWYRQSLGQGLEFLIYFQGNSAPDKSGLPSDRFSAERTGGSVSTLTIQRTQQEDSAVYLCASSIMGGYTFGSGTRLTVV.

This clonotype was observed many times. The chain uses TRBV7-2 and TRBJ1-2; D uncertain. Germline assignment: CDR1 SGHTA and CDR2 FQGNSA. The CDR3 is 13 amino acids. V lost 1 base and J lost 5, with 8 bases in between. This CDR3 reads CASSLEYGYGYTF. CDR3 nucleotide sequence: TGTGCCAGCAGCTTAGAGTACGGGTATGGCTACACCTTC.

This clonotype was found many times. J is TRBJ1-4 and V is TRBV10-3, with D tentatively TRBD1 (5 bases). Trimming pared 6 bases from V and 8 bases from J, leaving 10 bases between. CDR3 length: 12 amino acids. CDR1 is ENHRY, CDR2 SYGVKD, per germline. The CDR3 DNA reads TGTGCCATCAGCAGGGTTGGCGAAAAACTGTTTTTT. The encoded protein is CAISRVGEKLFF.

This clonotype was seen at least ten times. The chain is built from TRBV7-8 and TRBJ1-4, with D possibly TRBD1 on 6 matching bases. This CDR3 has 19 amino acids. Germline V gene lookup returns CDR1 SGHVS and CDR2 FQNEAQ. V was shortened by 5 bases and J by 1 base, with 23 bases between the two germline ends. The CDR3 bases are TGTGCCAGCAGCCCCCGGGACACAATTTCCCCGCTAACTAATGAAAAACTGTTTTTT. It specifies CASSPRDTISPLTNEKLFF.

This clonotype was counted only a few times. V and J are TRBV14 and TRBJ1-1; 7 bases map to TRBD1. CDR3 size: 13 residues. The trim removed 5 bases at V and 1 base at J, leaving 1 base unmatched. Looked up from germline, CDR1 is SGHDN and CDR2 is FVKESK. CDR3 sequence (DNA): TGTGCCAGCAGCAGGACAGGGAACACTGAAGCTTTCTTT. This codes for CASSRTGNTEAFF.

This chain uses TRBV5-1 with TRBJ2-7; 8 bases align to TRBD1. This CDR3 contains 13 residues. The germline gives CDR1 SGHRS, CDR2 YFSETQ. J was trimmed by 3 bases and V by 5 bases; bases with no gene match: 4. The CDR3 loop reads CASRGTGGYEQYF. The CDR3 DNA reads TGCGCCAGCAGGGGGACAGGAGGCTACGAGCAGTACTTC.

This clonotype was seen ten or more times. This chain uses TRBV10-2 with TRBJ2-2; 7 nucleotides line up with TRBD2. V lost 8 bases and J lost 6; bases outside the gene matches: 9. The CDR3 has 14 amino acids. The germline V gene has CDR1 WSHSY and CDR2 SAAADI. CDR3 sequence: CASRLALNPGELFF. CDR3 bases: TGCGCCAGCCGACTAGCTCTTAACCCCGGGGAGCTGTTTTTT.